Sequencing of this T cell receptor beta chain was carried out in a study of cytomegalovirus exposure and HLA in healthy donors. 13 Jbeta primers and 60 Vbeta primers were used for the PCR. TCRdb's table, derived via immunoSEQ multiplex PCR, lists solely in-frame clones and lacks some. The data show 210,000 or so clones, roughly 83% seen once. The CDR3 contains 15 residues. CDR1 GTSNPN and CDR2 SVGIG come from the germline V gene (reference sequence). V lost 4 bases and J lost 5, with 20 bases in between. Study-level findings and limits: Sequencing had likely introduced a cluster of highly shared sequence variants as an artifact. TRBV6-2, TRBV6-3 and other indistinguishable V segments were excluded. Productive status was seen about 87% or about 30% of the time for most TCR beta V segments in an earlier analysis. Later analysis identified over 15,000 TCR beta sequences associated with HLA alleles, using a false discovery rate threshold of 0.05.

About this clone itself: No antigen is known for it.

The receptor's source is a boy under 10 years old in good health and CMV-seronegative. The specimen was PBMCs. The chain employs TRBV30 and TRBJ2-5, with D tentatively TRBD2 (6 bases). In nucleotides, the CDR3 is TGTGCCTGGACCCTTGGAGTGGGAGGTGGGGAGACCCAGTACTTC. This translates into CAWTLGVGGGETQYF.